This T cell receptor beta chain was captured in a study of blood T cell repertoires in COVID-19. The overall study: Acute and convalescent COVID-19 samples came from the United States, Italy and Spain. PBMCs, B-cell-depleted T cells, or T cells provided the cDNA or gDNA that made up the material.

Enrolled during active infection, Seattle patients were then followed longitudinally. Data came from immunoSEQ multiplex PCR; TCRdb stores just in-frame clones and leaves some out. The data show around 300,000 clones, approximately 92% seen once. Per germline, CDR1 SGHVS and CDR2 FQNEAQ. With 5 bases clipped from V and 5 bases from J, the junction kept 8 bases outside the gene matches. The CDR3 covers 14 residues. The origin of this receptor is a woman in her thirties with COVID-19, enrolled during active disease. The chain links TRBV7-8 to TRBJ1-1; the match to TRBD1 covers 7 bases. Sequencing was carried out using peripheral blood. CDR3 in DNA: TGTGCCAGCAGCACCTACAGGGGACGGACTGAAGCTTTCTTT. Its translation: CASSTYRGRTEAFF.